This TCR beta chain was sequenced during a study of Tregs in tolerant kidney transplant recipients. Whole-study findings and limits: Donor-specific Treg expansion exceeded global Treg expansion in tolerant patients, suggesting antigen drive. Some patients' samples used different primers over time, so nucleotide sequences weren't comparable.

Notes on this clone: Its target is not known. The DNA ends 3 residues before the CDR3 does, and the rest of the CDR3 is filled in from the germline J gene.

This CDR3 region has 14 residues. V shed 3 bases and J 5 bases; nucleotides not matched to a gene: 3. CDR1 KGHSH and CDR2 LQKENI come from the germline V gene. The nonmyeloablative bone marrow transplants came from related graft donors, with transient mixed chimerism. Profiling relied on immunoSEQ multiplex PCR, and the TCRdb table lists in-frame clones only, not all of them. This sample's table reports nearly 15,000 clones. The TCR comes from a human patient who received a combined kidney and bone marrow transplant. Some T cells here may be from the graft donor. The chain links TRBV18 to TRBJ2-7, with 11 bases lining up with TRBD1. The input for sequencing was CD4+ T cells from blood (PBMCs), taken 12 months after the transplant. CDR3 sequence reads: CASSPRTGGNEQYF. The sequenced part of the CDR3 DNA is TGTGCCAGCTCACCGAGGACAGGGGGCAACGAG.